This T cell receptor (beta chain) was observed in a study of shared clonotypes between healthy human individuals. Generated by immunoSEQ multiplex PCR, the TCRdb table keeps only in-frame clones and is missing some. Here the sample spans 2 million to 2.5 million clones, over 85% being singletons. Study-wide results and limits: Depth of sequencing was expected to influence donor clonotype sharing.

The naive CD8 fraction comprised CD45RO-negative cells positively selected for CCR7 and excluded terminally differentiated effector memory CD45RA+ cells. On this clone itself: The antigen is unknown.

The CDR3 loop spans 15 amino acids. The germline V gene encodes CDR1 SGHKS and CDR2 YYEKEE (reference sequence). V lost 2 bases to trimming and J lost 0 bases, with 10 bases between them. The chain has TRBV5-5 and TRBJ2-3, with D possibly TRBD2 on 5 matching bases. Sequencing was done on a sample of naive CD8+ T cells sorted from blood. The receptor comes from a man between 18 and 35 years old in good health. CDR3 loop: CASSLEDWSTDTQYF. DNA of the CDR3: TGTGCCAGCAGCTTAGAGGACTGGAGCACAGATACGCAGTATTTT.